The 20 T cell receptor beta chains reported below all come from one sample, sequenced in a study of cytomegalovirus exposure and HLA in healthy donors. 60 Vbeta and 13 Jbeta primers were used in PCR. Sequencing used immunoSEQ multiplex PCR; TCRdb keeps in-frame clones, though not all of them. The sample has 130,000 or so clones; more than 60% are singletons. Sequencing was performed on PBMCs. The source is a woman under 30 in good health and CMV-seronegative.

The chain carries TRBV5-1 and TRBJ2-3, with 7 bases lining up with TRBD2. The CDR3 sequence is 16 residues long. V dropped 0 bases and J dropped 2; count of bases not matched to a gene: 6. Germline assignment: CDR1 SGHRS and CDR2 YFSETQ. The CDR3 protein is CASSLGGRASTDTQYF. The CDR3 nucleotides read TGCGCCAGCAGCTTGGGTGGGAGGGCGTCCACAGATACGCAGTATTTT.

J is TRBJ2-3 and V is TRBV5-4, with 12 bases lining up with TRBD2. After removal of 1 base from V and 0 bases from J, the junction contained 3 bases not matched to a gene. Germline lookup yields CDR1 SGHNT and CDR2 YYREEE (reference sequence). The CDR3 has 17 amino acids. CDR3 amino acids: CASSLFGTSGSTDTQYF. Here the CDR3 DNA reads TGTGCCAGCAGCTTGTTCGGGACTAGCGGGAGCACAGATACGCAGTATTTT.

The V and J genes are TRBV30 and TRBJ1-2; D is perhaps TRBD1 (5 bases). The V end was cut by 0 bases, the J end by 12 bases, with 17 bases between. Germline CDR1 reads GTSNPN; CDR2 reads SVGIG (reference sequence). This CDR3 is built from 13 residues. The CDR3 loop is CAWSVGAGWWDTF. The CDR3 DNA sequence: TGTGCCTGGAGTGTAGGGGCAGGGTGGTGGGACACCTTC. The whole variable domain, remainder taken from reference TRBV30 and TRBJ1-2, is SQTIHQWPATLVQPVGSPLSLECTVEGTSNPNLYWYRQAAGRGLQLLFYSVGIGQISSEVPQNLSASRPQDRQFILSSKKLLLSDSGFYLCAWSVGAGWWDTFGSGTRLTVV.

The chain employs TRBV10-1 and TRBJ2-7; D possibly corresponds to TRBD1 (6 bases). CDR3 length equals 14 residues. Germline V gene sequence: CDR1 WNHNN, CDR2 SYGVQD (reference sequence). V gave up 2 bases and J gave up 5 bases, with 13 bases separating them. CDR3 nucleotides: TGCGCCAGCAGTGAGGGAAACAGGGACGACGAGCAGTACTTC. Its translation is CASSEGNRDDEQYF.

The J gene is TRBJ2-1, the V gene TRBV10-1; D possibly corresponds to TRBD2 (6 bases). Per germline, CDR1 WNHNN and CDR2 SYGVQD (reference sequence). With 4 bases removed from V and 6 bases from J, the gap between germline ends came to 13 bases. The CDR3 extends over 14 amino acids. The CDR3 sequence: CASSGGIQGNEQFF. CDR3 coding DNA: TGCGCCAGCAGTGGCGGGATCCAGGGCAATGAGCAGTTCTTC.

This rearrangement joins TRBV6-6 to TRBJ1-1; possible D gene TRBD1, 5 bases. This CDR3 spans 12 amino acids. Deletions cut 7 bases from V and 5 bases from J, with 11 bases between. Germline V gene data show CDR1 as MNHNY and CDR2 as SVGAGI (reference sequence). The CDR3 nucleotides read TGTGCCAGCACTCGGGGGAGAACTGAAGCTTTCTTT. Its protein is CASTRGRTEAFF.

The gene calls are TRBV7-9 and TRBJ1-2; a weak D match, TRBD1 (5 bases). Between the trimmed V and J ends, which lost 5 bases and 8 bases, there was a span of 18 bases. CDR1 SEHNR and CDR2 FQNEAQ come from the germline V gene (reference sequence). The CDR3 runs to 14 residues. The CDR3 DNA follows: TGTGCCAGCAGCGCCCCCGGATCGGGGGGAGGCTACACCTTC. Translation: CASSAPGSGGGYTF.

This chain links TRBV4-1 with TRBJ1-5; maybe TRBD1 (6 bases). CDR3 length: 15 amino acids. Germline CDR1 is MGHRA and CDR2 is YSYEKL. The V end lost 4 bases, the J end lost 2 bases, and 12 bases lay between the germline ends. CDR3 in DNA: TGCGCCAGCAGCCTCGACAGGTTTCGCAATCAGCCCCAGCATTTT. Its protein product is CASSLDRFRNQPQHF.

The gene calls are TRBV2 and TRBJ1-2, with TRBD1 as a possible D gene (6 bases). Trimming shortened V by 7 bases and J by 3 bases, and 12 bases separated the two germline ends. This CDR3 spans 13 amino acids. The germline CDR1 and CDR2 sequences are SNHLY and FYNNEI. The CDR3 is CASTSDSYYGYTF. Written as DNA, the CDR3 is TGTGCCAGCACCTCGGACAGTTACTATGGCTACACCTTC.

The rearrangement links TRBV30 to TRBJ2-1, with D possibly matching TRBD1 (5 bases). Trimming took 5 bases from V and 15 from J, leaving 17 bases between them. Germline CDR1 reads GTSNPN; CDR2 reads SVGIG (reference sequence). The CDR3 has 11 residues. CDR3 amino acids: CAWGVPRGTFF. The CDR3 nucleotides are TGTGCCTGGGGAGTCCCTAGGGGTACGTTCTTC.

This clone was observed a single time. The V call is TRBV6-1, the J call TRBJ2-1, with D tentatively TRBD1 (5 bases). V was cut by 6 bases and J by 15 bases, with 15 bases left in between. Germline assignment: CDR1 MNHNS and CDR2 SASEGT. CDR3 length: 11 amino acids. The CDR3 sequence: CASRDTPLWFF. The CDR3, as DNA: TGTGCCAGCAGGGACACGCCCCTTTGGTTCTTC.

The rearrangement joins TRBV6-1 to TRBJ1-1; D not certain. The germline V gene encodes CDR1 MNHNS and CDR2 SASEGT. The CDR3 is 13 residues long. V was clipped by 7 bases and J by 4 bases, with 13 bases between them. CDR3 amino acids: CASIQSPITEAFF. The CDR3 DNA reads TGTGCCAGCATCCAATCCCCTATCACTGAAGCTTTCTTT.

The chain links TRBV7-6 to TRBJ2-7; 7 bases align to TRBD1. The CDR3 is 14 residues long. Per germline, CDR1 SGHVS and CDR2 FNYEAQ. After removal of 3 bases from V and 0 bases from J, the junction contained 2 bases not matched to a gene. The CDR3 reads CASSFRDSSYEQYF. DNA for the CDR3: TGTGCCAGCAGCTTCCGGGACAGCTCCTACGAGCAGTACTTC.

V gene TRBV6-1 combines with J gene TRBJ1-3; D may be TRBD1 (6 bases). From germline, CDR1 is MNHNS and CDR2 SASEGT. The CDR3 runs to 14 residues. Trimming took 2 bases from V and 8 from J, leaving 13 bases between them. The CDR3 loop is CASSESGSGDTIYF. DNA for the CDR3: TGTGCCAGCAGTGAATCCGGCTCAGGGGACACCATATATTTT.

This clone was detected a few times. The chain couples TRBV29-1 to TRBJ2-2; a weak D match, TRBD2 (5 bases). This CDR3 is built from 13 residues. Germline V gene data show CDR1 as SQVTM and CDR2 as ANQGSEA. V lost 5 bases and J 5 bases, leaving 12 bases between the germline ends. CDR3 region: CSVSFRGTGELFF. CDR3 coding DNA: TGCAGCGTTAGTTTTCGGGGTACCGGGGAGCTGTTTTTT.

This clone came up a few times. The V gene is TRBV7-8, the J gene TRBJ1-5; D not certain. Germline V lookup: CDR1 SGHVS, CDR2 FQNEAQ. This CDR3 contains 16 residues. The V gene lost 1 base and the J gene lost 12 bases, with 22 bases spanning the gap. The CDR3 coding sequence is TGTGCCAGCAGCTTAGAAAGGTGGGCACCAGCAATGATCCAGCATTTT. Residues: CASSLERWAPAMIQHF.

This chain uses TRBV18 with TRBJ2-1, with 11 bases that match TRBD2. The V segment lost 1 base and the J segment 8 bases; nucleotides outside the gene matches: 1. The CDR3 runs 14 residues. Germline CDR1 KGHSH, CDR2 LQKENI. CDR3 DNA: TGTGCCAGCTCACCACGACTAGCGGGACATGAGCAGTTCTTC. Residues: CASSPRLAGHEQFF.

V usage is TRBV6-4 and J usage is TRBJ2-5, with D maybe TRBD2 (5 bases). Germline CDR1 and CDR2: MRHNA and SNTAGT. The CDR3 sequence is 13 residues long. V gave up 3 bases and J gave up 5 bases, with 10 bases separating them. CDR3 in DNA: TGTGCCAGCAGTGAAGGCCCGGGGGAGACCCAGTACTTC. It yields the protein CASSEGPGETQYF.

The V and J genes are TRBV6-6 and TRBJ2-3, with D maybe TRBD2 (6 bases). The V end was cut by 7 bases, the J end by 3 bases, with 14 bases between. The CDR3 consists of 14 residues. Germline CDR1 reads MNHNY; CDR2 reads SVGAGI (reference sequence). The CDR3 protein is CASKVGSGTDTQYF. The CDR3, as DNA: TGTGCCAGCAAGGTTGGGAGCGGGACAGATACGCAGTATTTT.

CDR3 nucleotides: TGTGCCATCAGTGAATCACTAGCGGACAACACAGATACGCAGTATTTT. This gives the protein CAISESLADNTDTQYF. V is TRBV10-3 and J is TRBJ2-3; 8 bases line up with TRBD2. Germline loops: CDR1 ENHRY, CDR2 SYGVKD. The CDR3 covers 16 residues. V was pared by 3 bases and J by 2 bases, with 7 bases of the junction left unmatched.